These 17 T cell receptor beta chains originate from one sample sequenced in a study of T cell responses to AZD1222 COVID-19 vaccine. The table came from immunoSEQ multiplex PCR; TCRdb's copy has only in-frame clones and leaves some out. The table records around 150,000 clones, approximately 91% of them present only once. The sample here was peripheral blood, taken 28 days after the second AZD1222 dose. The receptor set was obtained from an adult who received the AZD1222 COVID-19 vaccine.

This clone was seen only once. V gene TRBV4-1 combines with J gene TRBJ1-4; 11 nucleotides line up with TRBD1. Germline V lookup: CDR1 MGHRA, CDR2 YSYEKL. J was trimmed by 10 bases and V by 0 bases; bases with no gene match: 7. The CDR3 is 16 amino acids. CDR3 nucleotides: TGCGCCAGCAGCCAAGATCAGGGGACAGGGGGTGGAAAACTGTTTTTT. Translated: CASSQDQGTGGGKLFF.

V is TRBV5-6 and J is TRBJ1-4, with unresolved D. V gave up 0 bases and J gave up 4 bases, with 10 bases separating them. Germline lookup yields CDR1 SGHDT and CDR2 YYEEEE. CDR3 length: 15 residues. The CDR3 DNA sequence: TGTGCCAGCAGCTTGGTGTTTGGCGGTAATGAAAAACTGTTTTTT. This encodes CASSLVFGGNEKLFF.

The chain joins TRBV27 to TRBJ2-1; the D gene is possibly TRBD2 (5 bases). The CDR3 has 14 amino acids. The V end was cut by 8 bases, the J end by 4 bases, with 15 bases between. From germline, CDR1 is MNHEY and CDR2 SMNVEV (reference sequence). The CDR3 here is CASRPERLYNEQFF. CDR3 coding DNA: TGTGCCAGCCGCCCGGAGCGGCTGTACAATGAGCAGTTCTTC.

The rearrangement uses TRBV28 and TRBJ1-1; D not certain. Trimming stripped 9 bases from V and 5 bases from J, with 16 bases between. The CDR3 runs to 13 residues. CDR1 is MDHEN and CDR2 is SYDVKM in the germline V gene. CDR3 sequence: CASLTEYRTEAFF. DNA of the CDR3: TGTGCCAGTTTAACGGAGTATCGGACTGAAGCTTTCTTT.

The J gene is TRBJ2-1, the V gene TRBV7-8, with 10 bases identical to TRBD2. The V segment lost 1 base and the J segment 4 bases; nucleotides outside the gene matches: 4. There are 16 residues in the CDR3. CDR1 is SGHVS and CDR2 is FQNEAQ in the germline V gene. CDR3 amino acids: CASSLVTSGVYNEQFF. The CDR3 nucleotides are TGTGCCAGCAGCTTAGTCACTAGCGGGGTATACAATGAGCAGTTCTTC.

The chain recombines TRBV7-9 with TRBJ1-2; D call uncertain. The CDR3 extends over 13 amino acids. Germline CDR1 and CDR2: SEHNR and FQNEAQ (reference sequence). Trimming shortened V by 5 bases and J by 8 bases, and 15 bases separated the two germline ends. CDR3 protein: CASSPPSKEGYTF. CDR3 sequence (DNA): TGTGCCAGCAGCCCTCCCTCGAAGGAGGGCTACACCTTC.

The rearrangement joins TRBV6-5 to TRBJ2-3; 9 bases fit TRBD1. After removal of 5 bases from V and 9 bases from J, the junction contained 3 bases not matched to a gene. The CDR3 is made up of 12 amino acids. CDR1 is MNHEY and CDR2 is SVGAGI in the germline V gene. Here the CDR3 reads CASSPGTGTQYF. As DNA, the CDR3 is TGTGCCAGCAGTCCCGGGACAGGGACGCAGTATTTT.

The rearrangement uses TRBV20-1 and TRBJ2-7, with D tentatively TRBD2 (5 bases). Germline V gene lookup returns CDR1 DFQATT and CDR2 SNEGSKA (reference sequence). V was shortened by 6 bases and J by 7 bases, with 13 bases between the two germline ends. CDR3 length equals 11 residues. The CDR3 spells CSAERTGEQYF. The CDR3 bases are TGCAGTGCGGAAAGAACGGGAGAGCAGTACTTC.

V usage is TRBV11-2 and J usage is TRBJ2-1; no clear D gene. The V end was cut by 6 bases, the J end by 8 bases, with 14 bases between. The CDR3 runs to 13 residues. Germline values: CDR1 SGHAT, CDR2 FQNNGV. The CDR3 loop reads CASREYPGDEQFF. CDR3 nucleotide sequence: TGTGCCAGCAGAGAATACCCTGGCGATGAGCAGTTCTTC. Full variable domain (remainder filled in from reference TRBV11-2 and TRBJ2-1): EAGVAQSPRYKIIEKRQSVAFWCNPISGHATLYWYQQILGQGPKLLIQFQNNGVVDDSQLPKDRFSAERLKGVDSTLKIQPAKLEDSAVYLCASREYPGDEQFFGPGTRLTVL.

The chain employs TRBV13 and TRBJ2-3; TRBD2 matches at 8 bases. Germline lookup yields CDR1 PRHDT and CDR2 FYEKMQ (reference sequence). Trimming at V came to 4 bases and at J to 3 bases, leaving 6 bases not matched to a gene. This CDR3 spans 15 amino acids. This CDR3 reads CASSSSGGPTDTQYF. The CDR3 nucleotides read TGTGCCAGCAGCTCGTCGGGAGGGCCAACAGATACGCAGTATTTT.

CDR3 residues: CASMAGANVLTF. The CDR3 bases are TGTGCCAGCATGGCTGGGGCCAACGTCCTGACTTTC. The chain recombines TRBV25-1 with TRBJ2-6; no reliable D call. This CDR3 spans 12 amino acids. Germline-derived CDR1 and CDR2 are MGHDK and SYGVNS. Trimming removed 7 bases from V and 2 bases from J, with 3 bases in between.

J is TRBJ2-7 and V is TRBV19, with D unclear. In germline, CDR1 is LNHDA, CDR2 SQIVND (reference sequence). The V end was cut by 5 bases, the J end by 7 bases, with 15 bases between. The CDR3 is 13 amino acids. The CDR3 sequence is CASSSRSQEEQYF. For the CDR3, the DNA is TGTGCCAGTAGTTCCCGGTCCCAAGAGGAGCAGTACTTC.

The chain combines TRBV7-8 with TRBJ2-2, with D perhaps matching TRBD2 (6 bases). This CDR3 spans 18 amino acids. V was shortened by 3 bases and J by 7 bases, with 24 bases between the two germline ends. Looked up from germline, CDR1 is SGHVS and CDR2 is FQNEAQ. CDR3 sequence (DNA): TGTGCCAGCAGCTTGGCTGAAACGCGGGAAGAGGCCGTCGGGGAGCTGTTTTTT. Its protein product is CASSLAETREEAVGELFF.

The J gene is TRBJ1-2, the V gene TRBV24-1; weak D call: TRBD1 (5 bases). V dropped 4 bases and J dropped 8 bases, with 13 bases sitting between them. Germline values: CDR1 KGHDR, CDR2 SFDVKD. The CDR3 has 13 amino acids. CDR3 amino acids: CATSDPRGDGYTF. CDR3 sequence (DNA): TGTGCCACCAGTGACCCACGTGGGGACGGCTACACCTTC.

The chain employs TRBV7-2 and TRBJ1-1; D is uncertain. The CDR3 has 17 amino acids. Germline V lookup: CDR1 SGHTA, CDR2 FQGNSA. V lost 4 bases and J 3 bases, leaving 21 bases between the germline ends. Written as DNA, the CDR3 is TGTGCCAGCAGCTCCCATCCGGGCCTCCTTCCTGACACTGAAGCTTTCTTT. Amino acids: CASSSHPGLLPDTEAFF.

The chain is built from TRBV10-3 and TRBJ1-5; D is undetermined. Germline assignment: CDR1 ENHRY and CDR2 SYGVKD. The CDR3 is 12 amino acids. Trimming cost V 7 bases and J 0 bases, with 4 bases left between them. The CDR3 loop is CAIIRSNQPQHF. CDR3 DNA: TGTGCCATCATTCGTAGCAATCAGCCCCAGCATTTT.

Of note for this clone: Germline is not matched at one junction end, which may reflect a read error. The chain is built from TRBV6-5 and TRBJ1-5, with TRBD1 identical over 10 bases. Germline V CDR1 and CDR2: MNHEY, SVGAGI. This CDR3 region has 15 residues. The CDR3 protein is CASSDSDRGSWPQHF. The CDR3 nucleotides are TGTGCCAGCAGTGACTCGGACAGGGGGAGCTGGCCCCAGCATTTT.